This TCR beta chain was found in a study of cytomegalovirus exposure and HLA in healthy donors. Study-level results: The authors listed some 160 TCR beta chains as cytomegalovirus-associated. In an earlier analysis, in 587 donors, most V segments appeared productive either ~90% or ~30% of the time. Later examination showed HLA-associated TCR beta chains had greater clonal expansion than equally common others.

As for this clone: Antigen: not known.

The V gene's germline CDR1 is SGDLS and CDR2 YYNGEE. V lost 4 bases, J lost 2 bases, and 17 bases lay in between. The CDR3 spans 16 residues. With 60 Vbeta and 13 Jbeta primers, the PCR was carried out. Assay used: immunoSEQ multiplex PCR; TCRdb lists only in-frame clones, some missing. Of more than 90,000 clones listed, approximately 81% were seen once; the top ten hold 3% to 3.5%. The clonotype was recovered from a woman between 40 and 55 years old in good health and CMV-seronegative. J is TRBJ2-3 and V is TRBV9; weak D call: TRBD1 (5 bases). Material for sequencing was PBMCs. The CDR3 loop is CASSPTLGALTDTQYF. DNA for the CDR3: TGTGCCAGCAGCCCCACTCTAGGGGCGCTCACAGATACGCAGTATTTT. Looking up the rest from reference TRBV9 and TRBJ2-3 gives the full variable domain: DSGVTQTPKHLITATGQRVTLRCSPRSGDLSVYWYQQSLDQGLQFLIQYYNGEERAKGNILERFSAQQFPDLHSELNLSSLELGDSALYFCASSPTLGALTDTQYFGPGTRLTVL.